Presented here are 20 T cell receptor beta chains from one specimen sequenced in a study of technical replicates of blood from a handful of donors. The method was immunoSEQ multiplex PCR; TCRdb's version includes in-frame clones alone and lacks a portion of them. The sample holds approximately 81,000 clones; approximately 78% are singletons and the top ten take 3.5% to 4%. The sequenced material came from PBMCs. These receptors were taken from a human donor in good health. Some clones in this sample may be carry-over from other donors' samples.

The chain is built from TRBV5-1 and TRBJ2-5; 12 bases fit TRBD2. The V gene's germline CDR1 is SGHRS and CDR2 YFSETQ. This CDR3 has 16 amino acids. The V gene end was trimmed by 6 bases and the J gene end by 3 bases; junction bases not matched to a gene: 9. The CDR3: CASTPTSGGPKETQYF. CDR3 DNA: TGCGCCAGCACCCCAACTAGCGGGGGGCCCAAAGAGACCCAGTACTTC.

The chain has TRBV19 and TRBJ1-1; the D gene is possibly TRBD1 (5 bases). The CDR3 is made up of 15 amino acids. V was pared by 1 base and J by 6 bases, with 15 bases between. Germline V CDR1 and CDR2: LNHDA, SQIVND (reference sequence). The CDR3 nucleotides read TGTGCCAGTAGTATAGCGTCAGGGCCGGGGGCTGAAGCTTTCTTT. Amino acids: CASSIASGPGAEAFF.

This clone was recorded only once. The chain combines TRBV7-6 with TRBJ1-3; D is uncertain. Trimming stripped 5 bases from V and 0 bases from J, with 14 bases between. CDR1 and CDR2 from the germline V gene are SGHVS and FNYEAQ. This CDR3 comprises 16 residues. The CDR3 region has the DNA TGTGCCAGCAGCCCCGGACTCTTAGTCTCTGGAAACACCATATATTTT. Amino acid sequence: CASSPGLLVSGNTIYF. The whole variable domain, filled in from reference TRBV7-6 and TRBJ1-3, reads GAGVSQSPRYKVTKRGQDVALRCDPISGHVSLYWYRQALGQGPEFLTYFNYEAQQDKSGLPNDRFSAERPEGSISTLTIQRTEQRDSAMYRCASSPGLLVSGNTIYFGEGSWLTVV.

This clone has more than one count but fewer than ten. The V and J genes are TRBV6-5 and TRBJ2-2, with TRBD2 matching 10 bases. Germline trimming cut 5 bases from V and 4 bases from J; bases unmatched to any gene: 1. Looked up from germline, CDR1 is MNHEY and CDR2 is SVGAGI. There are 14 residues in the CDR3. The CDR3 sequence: CASSLAGVTGELFF. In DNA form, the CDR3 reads TGTGCCAGCAGTCTAGCGGGAGTCACCGGGGAGCTGTTTTTT.

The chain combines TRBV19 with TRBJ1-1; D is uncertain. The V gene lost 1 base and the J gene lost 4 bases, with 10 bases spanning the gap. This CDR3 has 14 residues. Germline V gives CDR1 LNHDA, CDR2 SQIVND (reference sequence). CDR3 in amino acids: CASSIGRFGTEAFF. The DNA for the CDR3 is TGTGCCAGTAGTATAGGGCGGTTTGGCACTGAAGCTTTCTTT.

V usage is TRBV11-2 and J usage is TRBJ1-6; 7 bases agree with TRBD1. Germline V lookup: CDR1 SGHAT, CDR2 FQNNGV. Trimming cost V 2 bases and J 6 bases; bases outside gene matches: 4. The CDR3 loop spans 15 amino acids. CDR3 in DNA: TGTGCCAGCAGCTTAAGGGGACAGACTAATTCACCCCTCCACTTT. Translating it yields CASSLRGQTNSPLHF.

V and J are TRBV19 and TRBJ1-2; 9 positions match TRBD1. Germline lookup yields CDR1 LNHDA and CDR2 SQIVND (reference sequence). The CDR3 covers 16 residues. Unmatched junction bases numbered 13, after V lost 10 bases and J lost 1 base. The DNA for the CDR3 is TGTGCCACACACAGAGTACCGGGACAGGGTAACTATGGCTACACCTTC. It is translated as CATHRVPGQGNYGYTF.

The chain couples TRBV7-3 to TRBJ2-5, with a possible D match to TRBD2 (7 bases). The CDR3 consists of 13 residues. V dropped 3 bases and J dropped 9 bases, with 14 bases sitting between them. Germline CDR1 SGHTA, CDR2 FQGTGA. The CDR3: CASSFKEGGAQYF. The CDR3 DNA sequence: TGTGCCAGCAGCTTCAAAGAAGGGGGGGCCCAGTACTTC.

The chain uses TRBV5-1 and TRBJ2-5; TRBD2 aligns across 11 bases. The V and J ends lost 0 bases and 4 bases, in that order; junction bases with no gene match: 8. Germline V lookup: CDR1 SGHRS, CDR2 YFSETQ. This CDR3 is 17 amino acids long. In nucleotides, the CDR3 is TGCGCCAGCAGCTTGGCCTTAGCGGGGGGGCGTGGAGAGACCCAGTACTTC. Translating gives CASSLALAGGRGETQYF.

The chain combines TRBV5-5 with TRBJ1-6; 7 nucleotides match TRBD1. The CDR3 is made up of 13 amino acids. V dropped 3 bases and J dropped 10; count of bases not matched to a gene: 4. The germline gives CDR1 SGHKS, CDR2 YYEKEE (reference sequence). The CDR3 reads CASSWGTDSPLHF. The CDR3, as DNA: TGTGCCAGCAGCTGGGGGACAGACTCACCCCTCCACTTT.

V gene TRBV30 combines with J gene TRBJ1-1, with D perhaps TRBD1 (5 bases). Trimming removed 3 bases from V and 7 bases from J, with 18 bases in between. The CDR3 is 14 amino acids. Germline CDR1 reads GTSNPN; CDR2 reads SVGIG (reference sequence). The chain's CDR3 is CAWRAWRVDSEAFF. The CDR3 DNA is TGTGCCTGGAGGGCCTGGAGGGTTGACAGTGAAGCTTTCTTT.

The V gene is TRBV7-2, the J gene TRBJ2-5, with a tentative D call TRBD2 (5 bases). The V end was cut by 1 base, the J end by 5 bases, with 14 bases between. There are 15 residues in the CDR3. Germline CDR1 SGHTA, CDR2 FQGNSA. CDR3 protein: CASSLDLASTETQYF. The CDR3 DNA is TGTGCCAGCAGCTTAGACCTAGCTAGTACGGAGACCCAGTACTTC.

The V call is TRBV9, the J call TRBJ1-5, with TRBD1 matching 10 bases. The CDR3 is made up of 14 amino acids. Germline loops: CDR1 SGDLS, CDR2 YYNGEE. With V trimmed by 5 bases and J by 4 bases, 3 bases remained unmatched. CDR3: CASSRQGANQPQHF. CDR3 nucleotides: TGTGCCAGCAGTAGACAGGGGGCGAATCAGCCCCAGCATTTT.

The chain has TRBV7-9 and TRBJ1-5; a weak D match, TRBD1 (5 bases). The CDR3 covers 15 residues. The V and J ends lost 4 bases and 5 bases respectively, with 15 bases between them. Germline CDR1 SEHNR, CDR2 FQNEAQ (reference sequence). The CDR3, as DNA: TGTGCCAGCAGCTCGCTGGGGGGTCCGGATCAGCCCCAGCATTTT. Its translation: CASSSLGGPDQPQHF.

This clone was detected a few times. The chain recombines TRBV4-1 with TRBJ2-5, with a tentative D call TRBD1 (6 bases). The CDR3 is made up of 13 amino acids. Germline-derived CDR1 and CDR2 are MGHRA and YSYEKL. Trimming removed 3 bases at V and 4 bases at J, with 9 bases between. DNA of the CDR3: TGCGCCAGCAGCCACCTAGGGGGAGAGACCCAGTACTTC. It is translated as CASSHLGGETQYF.

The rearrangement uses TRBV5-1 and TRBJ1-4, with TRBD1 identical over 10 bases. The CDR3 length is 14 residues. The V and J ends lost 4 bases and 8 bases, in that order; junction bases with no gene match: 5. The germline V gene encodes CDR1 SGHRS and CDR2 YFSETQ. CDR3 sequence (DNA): TGCGCCAGCAGCCCGGGACAGGGGATCGAAAAACTGTTTTTT. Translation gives CASSPGQGIEKLFF.

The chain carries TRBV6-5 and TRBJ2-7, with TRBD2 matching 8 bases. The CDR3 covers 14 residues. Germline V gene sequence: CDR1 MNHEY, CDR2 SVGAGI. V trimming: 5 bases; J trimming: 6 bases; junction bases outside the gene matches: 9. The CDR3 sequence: CASSSSGAVPEQYF. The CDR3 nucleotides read TGTGCCAGCAGTAGTAGCGGGGCGGTTCCCGAGCAGTACTTC.

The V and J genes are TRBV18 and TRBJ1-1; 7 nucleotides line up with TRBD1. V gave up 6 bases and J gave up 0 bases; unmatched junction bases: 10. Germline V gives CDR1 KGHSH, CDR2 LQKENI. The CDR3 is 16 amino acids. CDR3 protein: CASSLTGDLMNTEAFF. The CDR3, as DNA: TGTGCCAGCTCTCTTACAGGGGACCTCATGAACACTGAAGCTTTCTTT.

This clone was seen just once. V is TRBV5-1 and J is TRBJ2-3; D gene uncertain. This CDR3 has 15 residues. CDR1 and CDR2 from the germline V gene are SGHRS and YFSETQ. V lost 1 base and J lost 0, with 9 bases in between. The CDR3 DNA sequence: TGCGCCAGCAGCTTGTCGGGTGGAAGCACAGATACGCAGTATTTT. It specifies CASSLSGGSTDTQYF.

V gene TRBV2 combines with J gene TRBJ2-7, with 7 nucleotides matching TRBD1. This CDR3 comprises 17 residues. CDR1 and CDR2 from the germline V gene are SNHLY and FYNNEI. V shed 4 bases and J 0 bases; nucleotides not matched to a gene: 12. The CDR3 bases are TGTGCCAGCAGTGTGAATTTTTTGGGGACAGTCTCCTACGAGCAGTACTTC. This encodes CASSVNFLGTVSYEQYF.